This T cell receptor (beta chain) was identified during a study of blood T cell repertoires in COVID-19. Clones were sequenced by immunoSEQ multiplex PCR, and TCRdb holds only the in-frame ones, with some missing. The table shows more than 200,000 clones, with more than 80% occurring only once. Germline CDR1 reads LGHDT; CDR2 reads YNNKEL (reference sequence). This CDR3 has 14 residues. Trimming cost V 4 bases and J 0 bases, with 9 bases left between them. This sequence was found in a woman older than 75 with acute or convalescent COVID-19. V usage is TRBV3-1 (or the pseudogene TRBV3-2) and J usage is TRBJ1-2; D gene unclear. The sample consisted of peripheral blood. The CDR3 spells CASSLEISNYGYTF. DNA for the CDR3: TGTGCCAGCAGCCTCGAGATTTCTAACTATGGCTACACCTTC.